The 9 T cell receptor beta chains in this list originate from one sample, sequenced in a study of immune evolution from preneoplasia to lung adenocarcinoma. TCRdb's copy holds only in-frame clones and misses some; the assay was immunoSEQ multiplex PCR. The sample comprises under 4,000 clones, roughly 87% of which are singletons, and roughly 15% rests with the top ten. Sequences were obtained from FFPE adjacent normal lung tissue. These receptors were collected from a person aged 40 to 50 with lung adenocarcinoma.

The chain has TRBV7-2 and TRBJ2-1; TRBD1 agrees at 9 bases. CDR1 is SGHTA, CDR2 FQGNSA, per germline. V trimming: 5 bases; J trimming: 6 bases; junction bases outside the gene matches: 8. CDR3 length equals 15 residues. Here the CDR3 reads CASSPNRGRSNEQFF. DNA of the CDR3: TGTGCCAGCAGCCCAAACAGGGGGCGTAGCAATGAGCAGTTCTTC.

V is TRBV5-4 and J is TRBJ2-5; D remains unclear. CDR1 and CDR2 from the germline V gene are SGHNT and YYREEE (reference sequence). The CDR3 runs 14 residues. Trimming shortened V by 0 bases and J by 1 base, and 7 bases separated the two germline ends. The CDR3 coding sequence is TGTGCCAGCAGCTTGGGACCTAGCCAAGAGACCCAGTACTTC. This encodes CASSLGPSQETQYF.

Of note for this clone: Other DNA sequences in the sample encode the same CDR3. V is TRBV7-3 and J is TRBJ2-2; TRBD2 might be the D (5 bases). From germline, CDR1 is SGHTA and CDR2 FQGTGA. Trimming pared 4 bases from V and 7 bases from J, leaving 13 bases between. The CDR3 totals 14 residues. CDR3 bases: TGTGCCAGCAGCTCCGGACTGGCCGGCGGGGAGCTGTTTTTT. Translating gives CASSSGLAGGELFF.

The chain is built from TRBV30 and TRBJ2-7; D might be TRBD2 (5 bases). Germline values: CDR1 GTSNPN, CDR2 SVGIG (reference sequence). V was shortened by 2 bases and J by 6 bases, with 14 bases between the two germline ends. This CDR3 spans 13 amino acids. The CDR3 here is CAWSFGVYREQYF. The CDR3 DNA reads TGTGCCTGGAGTTTCGGGGTCTACCGCGAGCAGTACTTC.

This clone showed up just a few times. The chain has TRBV6-1 and TRBJ2-5, with 10 bases identical to TRBD2. From germline, CDR1 is MNHNS and CDR2 SASEGT. The V and J ends lost 9 bases and 2 bases, in that order; junction bases with no gene match: 6. The CDR3 is made up of 14 amino acids. CDR3 nucleotides: TGTGCCAGTTCAGCGGGGGGGCAACAAGAGACCCAGTACTTC. It encodes CASSAGGQQETQYF.

The V gene is TRBV28, the J gene TRBJ2-3, with 10 nucleotides matching TRBD1. V trimming: 4 bases; J trimming: 2 bases; junction bases outside the gene matches: 3. CDR1 and CDR2 from the germline V gene are MDHEN and SYDVKM. The CDR3 spans 15 residues. The CDR3 here is CASSSRQGATDTQYF. Here the CDR3 DNA reads TGTGCCAGCAGTTCTAGACAGGGGGCCACAGATACGCAGTATTTT.

This clone was counted a few times. The rearrangement links TRBV5-1 to TRBJ2-3; 12 positions match TRBD1. The CDR3 covers 18 residues. Germline loops: CDR1 SGHRS, CDR2 YFSETQ. Trimming took 4 bases from V and 4 from J; bases not matched to a gene: 13. The CDR3 DNA reads as TGCGCCAGCAGCCGAGGGGACAGGGGGCGCAATTTGGCAGATACGCAGTATTTT. It translates to CASSRGDRGRNLADTQYF.

The rearrangement links TRBV5-1 to TRBJ1-6; D uncertain. Deletions cut 4 bases from V and 8 bases from J, with 16 bases between. CDR3 length: 15 residues. CDR1 SGHRS and CDR2 YFSETQ come from the germline V gene. This CDR3 is CASSLTTVIDSPLHF. In nucleotides, the CDR3 is TGCGCCAGCAGCCTAACGACGGTGATCGATTCACCCCTCCACTTT.

This chain joins TRBV30 and TRBJ2-1, with D tentatively TRBD1 (5 bases). The V end was cut by 4 bases, the J end by 0 bases, with 13 bases between. This CDR3 comprises 15 residues. Germline CDR1 is GTSNPN and CDR2 is SVGIG (reference sequence). The chain's CDR3 is CAWKLGASSYNEQFF. The CDR3 coding sequence is TGTGCCTGGAAACTTGGGGCTAGCTCCTACAATGAGCAGTTCTTC.